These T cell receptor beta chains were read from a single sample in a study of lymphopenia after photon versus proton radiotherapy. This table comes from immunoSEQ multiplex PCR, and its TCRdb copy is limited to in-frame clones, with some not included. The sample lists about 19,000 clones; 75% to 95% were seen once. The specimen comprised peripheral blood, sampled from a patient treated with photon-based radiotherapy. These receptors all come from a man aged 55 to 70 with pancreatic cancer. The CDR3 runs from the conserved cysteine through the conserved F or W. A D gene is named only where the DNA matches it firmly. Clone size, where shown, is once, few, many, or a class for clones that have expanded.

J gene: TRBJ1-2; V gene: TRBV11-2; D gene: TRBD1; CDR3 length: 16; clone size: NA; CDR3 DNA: TGTGCCAGCAGCTTAGTGGGACAGGGGGACTTGGGAGGCTACACCTTC; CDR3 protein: CASSLVGQGDLGGYTF
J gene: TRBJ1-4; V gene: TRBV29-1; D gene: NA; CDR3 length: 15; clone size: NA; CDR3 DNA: TGCAGCGTTCCCCCGGCACAGGGCACTAATGAAAAACTGTTTTTT; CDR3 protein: CSVPPAQGTNEKLFF
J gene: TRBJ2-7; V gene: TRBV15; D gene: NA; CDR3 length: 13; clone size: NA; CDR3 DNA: TGTGCCACCAGCAGAGACGTCTCCTACGAGCAGTACTTC; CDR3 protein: CATSRDVSYEQYF
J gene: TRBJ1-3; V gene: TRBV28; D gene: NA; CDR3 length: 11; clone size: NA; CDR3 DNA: TGTGCCACCCCTGGGGTTAACACCATATATTTT; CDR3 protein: CATPGVNTIYF
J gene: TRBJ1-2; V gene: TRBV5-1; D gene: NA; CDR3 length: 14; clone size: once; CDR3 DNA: TGCGCCAGCAGCCCGATATCTAGGGACTATGGCTACACCTTC; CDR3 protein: CASSPISRDYGYTF
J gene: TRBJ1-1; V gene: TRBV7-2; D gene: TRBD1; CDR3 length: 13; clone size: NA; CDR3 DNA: TGTGCCAGCAGCAGACAGGGGAACACTGAAGCTTTCTTT; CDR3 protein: CASSRQGNTEAFF
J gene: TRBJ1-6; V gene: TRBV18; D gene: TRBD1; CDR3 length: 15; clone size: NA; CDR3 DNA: TGTGCCAGCTCAACCCAGGGGGCGGGTGGTTCACCCCTCCACTTT; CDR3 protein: CASSTQGAGGSPLHF
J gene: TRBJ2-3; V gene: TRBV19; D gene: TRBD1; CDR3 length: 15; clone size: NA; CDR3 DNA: TGTGCCAGTAGTAACACAGGGGATGCCACAGATACGCAGTATTTT; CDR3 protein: CASSNTGDATDTQYF
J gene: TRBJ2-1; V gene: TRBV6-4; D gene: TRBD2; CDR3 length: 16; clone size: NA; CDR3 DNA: TGTGCCAGCAGTCCAGGGTTAGCGGGTACCGACAATGAGCAGTTCTTC; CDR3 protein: CASSPGLAGTDNEQFF
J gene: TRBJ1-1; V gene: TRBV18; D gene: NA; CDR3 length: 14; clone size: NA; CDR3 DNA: TGTGCCAGCTCACCAAGGGACTTGAACACTGAAGCTTTCTTT; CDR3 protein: CASSPRDLNTEAFF
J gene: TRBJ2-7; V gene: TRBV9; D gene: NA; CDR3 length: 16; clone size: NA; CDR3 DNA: TGTGCCAGCAGCGTAGATCCGGGGGTAAGCTCCTACGAGCAGTACTTC; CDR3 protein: CASSVDPGVSSYEQYF
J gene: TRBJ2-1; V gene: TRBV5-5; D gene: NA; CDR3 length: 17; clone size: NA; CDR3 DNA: TGTGCCAGCAGCTTGGTAGGGTCGGGTATCTCGTACAATGAGCAGTTCTTC; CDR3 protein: CASSLVGSGISYNEQFF
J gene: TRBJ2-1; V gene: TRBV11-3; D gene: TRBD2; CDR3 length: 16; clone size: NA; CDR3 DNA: TGTGCCAGCAGCTCAAAAACTAGCGGGGGGCCCAATGAGCAGTTCTTC; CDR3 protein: CASSSKTSGGPNEQFF
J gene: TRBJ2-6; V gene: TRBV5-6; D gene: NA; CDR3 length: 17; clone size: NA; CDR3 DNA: TGTGCCAGCAGCCTCACGACAGGCCTTGGGGGTACCAACGTCCTGACTTTC; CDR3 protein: CASSLTTGLGGTNVLTF
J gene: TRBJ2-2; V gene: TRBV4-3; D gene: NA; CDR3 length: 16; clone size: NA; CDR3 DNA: TGCGCCAGCAGCCCGCATCAGGGGTGGGAAACCGGGGAGCTGTTTTTT; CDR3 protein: CASSPHQGWETGELFF
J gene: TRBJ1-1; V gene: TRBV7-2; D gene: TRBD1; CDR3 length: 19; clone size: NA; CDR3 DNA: TGTGCCAGCAGCCCACCGGACAGGGTATTTACAGGTGGGGACACTGAAGCTTTCTTT; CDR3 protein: CASSPPDRVFTGGDTEAFF
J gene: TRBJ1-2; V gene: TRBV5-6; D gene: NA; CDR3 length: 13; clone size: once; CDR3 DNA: TGTGCCAGCAGCAGCGGGGTCGACTATGGCTACACCTTC; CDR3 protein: CASSSGVDYGYTF
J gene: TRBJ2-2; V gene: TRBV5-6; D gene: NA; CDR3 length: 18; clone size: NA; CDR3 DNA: TGTGCCAGCAGCAGGGAGGCAGTTGCGGGTTATCTTACCGGGGAGCTGTTTTTT; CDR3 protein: CASSREAVAGYLTGELFF
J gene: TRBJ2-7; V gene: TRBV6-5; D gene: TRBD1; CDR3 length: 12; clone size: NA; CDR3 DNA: TGTGCCAGCCAGGGCAGGGGGTACGAGCAGTACTTC; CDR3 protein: CASQGRGYEQYF
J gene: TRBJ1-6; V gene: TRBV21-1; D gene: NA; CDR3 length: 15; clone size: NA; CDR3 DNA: TGTGCCAGCAGCAAGCGGACAGGCGATAATTCACCCCTCCACTTT; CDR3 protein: CASSKRTGDNSPLHF
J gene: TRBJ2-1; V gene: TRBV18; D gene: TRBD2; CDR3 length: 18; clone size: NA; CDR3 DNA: TGTGCCAGCTCACCACGGGAGCGGGGGGGGAGCTCCTACAATGAGCAGTTCTTC; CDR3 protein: CASSPRERGGSSYNEQFF
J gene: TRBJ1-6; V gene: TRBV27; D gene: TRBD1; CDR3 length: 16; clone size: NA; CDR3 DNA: TGTGCCAGCAGTTTATCCGGACAGGGAACGGGATCACCCCTCCACTTT; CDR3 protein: CASSLSGQGTGSPLHF
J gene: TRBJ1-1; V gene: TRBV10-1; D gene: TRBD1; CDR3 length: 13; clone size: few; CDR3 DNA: TGCGCCAACCCGGGACAGGGGAACACTGAAGCTTTCTTT; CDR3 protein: CANPGQGNTEAFF
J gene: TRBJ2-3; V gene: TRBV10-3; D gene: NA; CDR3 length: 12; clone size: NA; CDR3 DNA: TGTGCCATCAGCCAGAGCGGAGATACGCAGTATTTT; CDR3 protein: CAISQSGDTQYF
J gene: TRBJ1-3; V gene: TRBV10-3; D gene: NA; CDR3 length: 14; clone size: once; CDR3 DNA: TGTGCCATCAGAGAAGGGGTCTCTGGAAACACCATATATTTT; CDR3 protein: CAIREGVSGNTIYF
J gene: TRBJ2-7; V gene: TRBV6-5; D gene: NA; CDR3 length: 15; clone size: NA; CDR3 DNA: TGTGCCAGCAGTTACTCGAAGAAACCCCTGAACGAGCAGTACTTC; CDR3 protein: CASSYSKKPLNEQYF
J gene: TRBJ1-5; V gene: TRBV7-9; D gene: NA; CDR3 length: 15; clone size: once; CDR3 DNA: TGTGCCAGCAGCTTTGGTTCCGGGGGAAATCAGCCCCAGCATTTT; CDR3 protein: CASSFGSGGNQPQHF
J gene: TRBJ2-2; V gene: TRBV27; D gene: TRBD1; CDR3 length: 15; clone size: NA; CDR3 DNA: TGTGCCAGCAGTTCGTTTGACAGGGTCACCGGGGAGCTGTTTTTT; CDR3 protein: CASSSFDRVTGELFF
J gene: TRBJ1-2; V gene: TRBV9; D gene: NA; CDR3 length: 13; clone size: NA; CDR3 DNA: TGTGCCAGCAGCGTAAGAGGGGCGGGAGGCTACACCTTC; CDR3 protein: CASSVRGAGGYTF
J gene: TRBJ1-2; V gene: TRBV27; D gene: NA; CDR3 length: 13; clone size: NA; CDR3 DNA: TGTGCCAGCAGTTTAGCAGGGAGGGCTGGCTACACCTTC; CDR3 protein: CASSLAGRAGYTF
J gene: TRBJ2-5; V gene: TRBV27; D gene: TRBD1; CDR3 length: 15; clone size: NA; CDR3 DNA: TGTGCCAGCAGTTCGGACAGGGTGTTTCTAGAGACCCAGTACTTC; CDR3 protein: CASSSDRVFLETQYF
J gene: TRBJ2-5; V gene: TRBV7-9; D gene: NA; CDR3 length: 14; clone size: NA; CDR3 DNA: TGTGCCAGCAGCTTATCTAAGGGAAAAGAGACCCAGTACTTC; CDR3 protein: CASSLSKGKETQYF
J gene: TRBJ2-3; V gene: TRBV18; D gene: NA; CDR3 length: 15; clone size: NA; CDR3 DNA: TGTGCCAGCTCACCATACATATCGGGGGCAGATACGCAGTATTTT; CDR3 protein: CASSPYISGADTQYF
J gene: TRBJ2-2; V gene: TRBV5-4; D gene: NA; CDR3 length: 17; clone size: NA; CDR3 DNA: TGTGCCAGCAGCTTGGCTAGCGAGGTCTTTTTGACCGGGGAGCTGTTTTTT; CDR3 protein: CASSLASEVFLTGELFF
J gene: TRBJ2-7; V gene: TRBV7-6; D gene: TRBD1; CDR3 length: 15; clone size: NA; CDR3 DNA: TGTGCCAGCAGCTTAGGTCCGGGACAGGGTGCCGAGCAGTACTTC; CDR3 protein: CASSLGPGQGAEQYF
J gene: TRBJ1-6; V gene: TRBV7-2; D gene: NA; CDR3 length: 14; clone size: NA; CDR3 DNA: TGTGCCAGCAGCGGTGACCCCCGGGGTTCACCCCTCCACTTT; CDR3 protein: CASSGDPRGSPLHF
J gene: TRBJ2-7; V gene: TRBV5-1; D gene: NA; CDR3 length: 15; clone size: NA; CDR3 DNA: TGCGCCAGCAGCCCCGGGACCCTAAGCTCCTACGAGCAGTACTTC; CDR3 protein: CASSPGTLSSYEQYF
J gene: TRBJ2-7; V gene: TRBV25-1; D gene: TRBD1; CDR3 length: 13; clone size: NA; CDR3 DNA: TGTGCCAGCAGAGACAGGGGGCGGAACGAGCAGTACTTC; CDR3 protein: CASRDRGRNEQYF
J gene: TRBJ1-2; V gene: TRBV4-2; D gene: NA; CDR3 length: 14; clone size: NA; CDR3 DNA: TGTGCCAGCAGCCAACCCGGGACGGTCTATGGCTACACCTTC; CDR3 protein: CASSQPGTVYGYTF
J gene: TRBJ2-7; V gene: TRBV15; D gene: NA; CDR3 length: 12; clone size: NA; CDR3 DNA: TGTGCCACCAGCAGACCAGGCCACGAGCAGTACTTC; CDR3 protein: CATSRPGHEQYF
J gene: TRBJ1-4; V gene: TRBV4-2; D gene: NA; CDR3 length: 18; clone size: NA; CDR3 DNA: TGTGCCAGCAGCCAAGAAGCCCGGCTAAGGGGCCCATATGAAAAACTGTTTTTT; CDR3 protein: CASSQEARLRGPYEKLFF
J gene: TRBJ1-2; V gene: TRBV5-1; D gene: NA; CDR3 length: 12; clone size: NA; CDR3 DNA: TGCGCCAGCCGCCCAGAATTTTATGGCTACACCTTC; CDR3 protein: CASRPEFYGYTF
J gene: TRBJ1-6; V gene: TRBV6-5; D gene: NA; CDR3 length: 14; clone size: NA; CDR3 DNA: TGTGCCAGCAGTTCCATCAAGAGGGATTCACCCCTCCACTTT; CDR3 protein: CASSSIKRDSPLHF
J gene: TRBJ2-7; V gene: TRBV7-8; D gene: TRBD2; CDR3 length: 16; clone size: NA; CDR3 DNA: TGTGCCAGCAGCTCCCGACCTTCTAGCGGATCCCACGAGCAGTACTTC; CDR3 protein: CASSSRPSSGSHEQYF
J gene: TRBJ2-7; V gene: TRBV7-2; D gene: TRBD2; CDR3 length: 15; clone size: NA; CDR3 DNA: TGTGCCAGCAGCTCCCTTGGAGCGGGGTCTTACGAGCAGTACTTC; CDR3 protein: CASSSLGAGSYEQYF
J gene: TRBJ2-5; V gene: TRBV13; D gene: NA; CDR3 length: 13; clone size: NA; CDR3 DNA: TGTGCCAGCAGCTTCAGGAAGGCCGGGACCCAGTACTTC; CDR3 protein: CASSFRKAGTQYF
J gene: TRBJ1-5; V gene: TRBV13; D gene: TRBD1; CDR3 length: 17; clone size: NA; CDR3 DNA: TGTGCCAGCAGCATCGGACAGGGCCCTTATAGCAATCAGCCCCAGCATTTT; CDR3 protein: CASSIGQGPYSNQPQHF
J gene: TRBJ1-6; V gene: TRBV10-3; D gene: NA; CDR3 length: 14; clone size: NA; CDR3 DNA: TGTGCCATCACAAGGAGCTCCTATAATTCACCCCTCCACTTT; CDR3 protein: CAITRSSYNSPLHF
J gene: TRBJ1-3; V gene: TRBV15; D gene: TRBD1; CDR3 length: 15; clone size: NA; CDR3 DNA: TGTGCCACCAGCAGAGATCCAGGGGGCGGAAACACCATATATTTT; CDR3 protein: CATSRDPGGGNTIYF
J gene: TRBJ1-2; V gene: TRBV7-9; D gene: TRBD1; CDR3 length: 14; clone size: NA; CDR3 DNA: TGTGCCAGCAACTCACAGGGGGCTAACTATGGCTACACCTTC; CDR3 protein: CASNSQGANYGYTF
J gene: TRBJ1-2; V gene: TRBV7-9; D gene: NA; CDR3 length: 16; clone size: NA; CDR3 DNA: TGTGCCAGCAGCTTACCCGCCTCGGAGGGTTTCTATGGCTACACCTTC; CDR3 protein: CASSLPASEGFYGYTF
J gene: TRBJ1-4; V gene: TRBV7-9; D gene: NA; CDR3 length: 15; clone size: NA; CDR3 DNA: TGTGCCAGCAGCTTCGAACCGGGACGGAATGAAAAACTGTTTTTT; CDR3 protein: CASSFEPGRNEKLFF
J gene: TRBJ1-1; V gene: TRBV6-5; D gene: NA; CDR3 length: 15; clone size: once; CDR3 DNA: TGTGCCAGCAGTTACTCGACGGGGCGGCGACACGAAGCTTTCTTT; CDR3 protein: CASSYSTGRRHEAFF
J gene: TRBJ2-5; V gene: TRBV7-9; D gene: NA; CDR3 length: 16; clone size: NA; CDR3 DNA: TGTGCCAGCAGCCCGCACCGACCCGGGTGGCAAGAGACCCAGTACTTC; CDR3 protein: CASSPHRPGWQETQYF
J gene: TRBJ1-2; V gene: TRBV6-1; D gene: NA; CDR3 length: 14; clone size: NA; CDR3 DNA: TGTGCCAGCAGTTCCGCCGGGGGCACAGCGGGCTACACCTTC; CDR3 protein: CASSSAGGTAGYTF